The T cell receptor beta chain described here comes from a study of T cells after yellow fever vaccination. The V and J ends lost 6 bases and 6 bases respectively, with 9 bases between them. The CDR3 covers 12 residues. TCR cDNA, made by 5'RACE template switching, carried an added universal primer site and UMIs. TCRdb reprocessed the 5' RACE reads via MiXCR and lists one record per CDR3 protein. This sample has 110,000 or so distinct CDR3 sequences, with roughly 7.2% found just once. This clonotype was seen ten or more times. The V call is TRBV12-3 or TRBV12-4, the J call TRBJ1-5; D perhaps matches TRBD1 (5 bases). The TCR was taken from a man in his late teens or twenties who received the YFV17D yellow fever vaccine. Sequencing was performed on CD4+ T cells sorted from PBMCs, taken more than 40 days after the first yellow fever vaccination. CDR3 sequence reads: CASSAGGQPQHF. CDR3 nucleotides: TGTGCCAGCAGCGCGGGGGGTCAGCCCCAGCATTTT.